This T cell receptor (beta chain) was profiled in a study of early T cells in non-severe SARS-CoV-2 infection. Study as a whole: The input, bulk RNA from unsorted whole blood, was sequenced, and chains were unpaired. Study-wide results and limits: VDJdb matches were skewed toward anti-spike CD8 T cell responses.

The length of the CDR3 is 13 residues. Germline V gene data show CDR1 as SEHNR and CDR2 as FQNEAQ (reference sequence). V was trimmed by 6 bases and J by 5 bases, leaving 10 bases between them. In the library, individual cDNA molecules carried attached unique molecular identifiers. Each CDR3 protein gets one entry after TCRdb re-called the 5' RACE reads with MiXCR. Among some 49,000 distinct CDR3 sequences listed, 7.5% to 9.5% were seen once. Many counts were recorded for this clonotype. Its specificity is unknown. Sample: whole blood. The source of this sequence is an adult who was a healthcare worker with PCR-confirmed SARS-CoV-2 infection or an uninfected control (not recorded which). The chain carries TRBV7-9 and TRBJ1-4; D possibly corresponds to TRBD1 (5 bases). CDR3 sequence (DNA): TGTGCCAGCAGGAAAGGGGCGAATGAAAAACTGTTTTTT. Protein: CASRKGANEKLFF.